This passage covers 5 T cell receptor delta chains from one sample sequenced in a study of gamma-delta T cells after stem cell transplantation. With CATT, TCRdb re-called clones from the RT-PCR reads. The sample has some 14,000 delta-chain clones, more than 7.5% seen once. Sample: gamma-delta T cells. The receptors stem from a human donor. It is not recorded whose cells these are; they may come from a transplant donor.

This clone was counted ten times or more. The same CDR3 can be traced to other DNA sequences in this sample. The V call is TRDV3, the J call TRDJ1; the match to TRDD3 covers 7 bases. The ends lost 3 bases at V and 4 bases at J; junction bases unmatched: 26. Germline values: CDR1 TVYSNPD, CDR2 GDNSRS (reference sequence). CDR3 length: 19 residues. CDR3 coding DNA: TGTGCCTTCCAACCAAAATTCCGGATTGATGGGGATAACATCGATAAACTCATCTTT. Its translation: CAFQPKFRIDGDNIDKLIF.

This rearrangement joins TRDV2 to TRDJ1, with D perhaps assigned TRDD2 or TRDD3 (5 bases each). V lost 3 bases to trimming and J lost 10 bases, with 26 bases between them. This CDR3 has 16 residues. Per the germline V gene, CDR1 is GEAIGNYY and CDR2 is EKD. The CDR3 region is CACDEVPGSPCNGLIF. The CDR3 region has the DNA TGTGCCTGTGACGAAGTTCCTGGGTCCCCCTGTAACGGACTCATCTTT.

For this clone: The protein recorded in TCRdb matches a much larger clone and deviates from this DNA's translation at residue 12, suggesting a read error; the protein here is obtained by translating the DNA. This chain connects TRDV2 to TRDJ1; 8 bases align to TRDD3. Germline CDR1 and CDR2: GEAIGNYY and EKD. Trimming at V came to 2 bases and at J to 5 bases, leaving 18 bases not matched to a gene. The length of the CDR3 is 18 residues. The CDR3 bases are TGTGCCTGTGACAGAATCCATACTGGGGGCCTCAACGGGGATAAACTCATCTTT. This encodes CACDRIHTGGLNGDKLIF.

This clone has just a few counts. The chain combines TRDV2 with TRDJ1, with 8 bases lining up with TRDD3. There are 20 residues in the CDR3. The ends lost 1 base at V and 2 bases at J; junction bases unmatched: 20. Per the germline V gene, CDR1 is GEAIGNYY and CDR2 is EKD. The CDR3 sequence: CACDTILTGGPPYGTDKLIF. The CDR3, as DNA: TGTGCCTGTGACACTATCCTGACTGGGGGTCCCCCCTATGGGACCGATAAACTCATCTTT.

This clone was found a few times. TCRdb's entry gives the protein of a much larger clone, which mismatches this DNA's translation at residue 6, likely from a read error; the protein reported here is translated from the DNA. J is TRDJ1 and V is TRDV2, with a tentative D call TRDD3 (7 bases). Trimming stripped 1 base from V and 3 bases from J, with 23 bases between. The CDR3 spans 18 residues. CDR1 and CDR2 from the germline V gene are GEAIGNYY and EKD. CDR3 sequence reads: CACDTRPTSTGVADKLIF. Written as DNA, the CDR3 is TGTGCCTGTGACACGCGTCCTACTAGTACTGGGGTCGCCGATAAACTCATCTTT.